These 24 T cell receptor beta chains share one sample of origin, sequenced in a study of blood T cell repertoires in COVID-19. The data were produced by immunoSEQ multiplex PCR, yet TCRdb's version contains in-frame clones alone and is incomplete. The table records under 200,000 clones, over 80% of them present only once. Source material: peripheral blood. These receptors were collected from a woman of 80 years or more with COVID-19, enrolled during active disease.

The chain employs TRBV5-1 and TRBJ2-1; 8 bases are shared with TRBD1. The V and J ends lost 2 bases and 9 bases, in that order; junction bases with no gene match: 7. Looked up from germline, CDR1 is SGHRS and CDR2 is YFSETQ. The length of the CDR3 is 14 residues. The CDR3 bases are TGCGCCAGCAGCTTAGGTCAGGGGGCCGCTGAGCAGTTCTTC. Protein: CASSLGQGAAEQFF. The full variable domain, in which reference TRBV5-1 and TRBJ2-1 provide the parts outside the CDR3, is KAGVTQTPRYLIKTRGQQVTLSCSPISGHRSVSWYQQTPGQGLQFLFEYFSETQRNKGNFPGRFSGRQFSNSRSEMNVSTLELGDSALYLCASSLGQGAAEQFFGPGTRLTVL.

This clone appeared a single time. The rearrangement uses TRBV28 and TRBJ1-4; 8 bases are shared with TRBD1. Germline CDR1 is MDHEN and CDR2 is SYDVKM. The trim removed 5 bases at V and 3 bases at J, leaving 2 bases unmatched. The CDR3 contains 14 residues. Written as DNA, the CDR3 is TGTGCCAGCAGTCCGGGACAGGCTAATGAAAAACTGTTTTTT. It specifies CASSPGQANEKLFF.

The J gene is TRBJ1-1, the V gene TRBV19, with D perhaps TRBD1 (5 bases). The CDR3 runs 13 residues. The V gene lost 2 bases and the J gene lost 6 bases, with 10 bases spanning the gap. Germline V gene sequence: CDR1 LNHDA, CDR2 SQIVND (reference sequence). The CDR3 protein is CASSISGGAEAFF. The CDR3 nucleotides read TGTGCCAGTAGTATAAGCGGAGGGGCTGAAGCTTTCTTT.

V usage is TRBV6-5 and J usage is TRBJ1-5; D might be TRBD1 (5 bases). Deletions cut 5 bases from V and 5 bases from J, with 7 bases between. CDR1 is MNHEY, CDR2 SVGAGI, per germline. CDR3 length: 12 residues. The CDR3, as DNA: TGTGCCAGCAGTCCGGGGGATCAGCCCCAGCATTTT. Translating gives CASSPGDQPQHF.

DNA for the CDR3: TGTGCCAGCAGCCAAAGAGGGAGGAGAAACACCATATATTTT. Protein: CASSQRGRRNTIYF. The chain links TRBV3-1 (or the pseudogene TRBV3-2) to TRBJ1-3; no reliable D call. Germline loops: CDR1 LGHDT, CDR2 YNNKEL (reference sequence). The CDR3 extends over 14 amino acids. V lost 2 bases, J lost 5 bases, and 10 bases lay in between.

This chain links TRBV14 with TRBJ2-2, with 9 bases aligning to TRBD1. Germline CDR1 reads SGHDN; CDR2 reads FVKESK. The CDR3 has 17 residues. The V gene end was trimmed by 5 bases and the J gene end by 1 base; junction bases not matched to a gene: 8. CDR3 sequence reads: CASSSQPGQGNTGELFF. The CDR3 nucleotides are TGTGCCAGCAGCTCGCAGCCGGGACAGGGGAACACCGGGGAGCTGTTTTTT.

The chain combines TRBV2 with TRBJ2-7, with 10 bases identical to TRBD1. The CDR3 is made up of 14 amino acids. Unmatched junction bases numbered 5, after V lost 7 bases and J lost 2 bases. In germline, CDR1 is SNHLY, CDR2 FYNNEI. CDR3 sequence (DNA): TGTGCCAGCATACGGGACAGGGGAACCTACGAGCAGTACTTC. Translation gives CASIRDRGTYEQYF.

The V and J genes are TRBV19 and TRBJ2-2; 7 bases match TRBD1. The CDR3 is 15 amino acids. Trimming took 5 bases from V and 7 from J; bases not matched to a gene: 10. From germline, CDR1 is LNHDA and CDR2 SQIVND (reference sequence). The CDR3 bases are TGTGCCAGTAGTGTAACAGGGGATCTAGGCGGGGAGCTGTTTTTT. Residues: CASSVTGDLGGELFF.

The CDR3: CASSYRGGYTF. CDR3 nucleotide sequence: TGTGCCAGCAGCTACAGGGGCGGCTACACCTTC. V usage is TRBV7-9 and J usage is TRBJ1-2, with 7 bases matching TRBD1. The CDR3 extends over 11 amino acids. Trimming at V came to 4 bases and at J to 8 bases, leaving 1 base not matched to a gene. CDR1 and CDR2 from the germline V gene are SEHNR and FQNEAQ (reference sequence).

The rearrangement joins TRBV19 to TRBJ1-6, with D tentatively TRBD1 (6 bases). The germline gives CDR1 LNHDA, CDR2 SQIVND (reference sequence). Trimming pared 5 bases from V and 13 bases from J, leaving 18 bases between. This CDR3 region has 14 residues. DNA for the CDR3: TGTGCCAGTAGTCCTACAGGGCCCGTAAGGCCCCTCCACTTT. As protein: CASSPTGPVRPLHF.

The chain employs TRBV10-3 and TRBJ2-5, with D perhaps TRBD1 (6 bases). Trimming shortened V by 7 bases and J by 1 base, and 10 bases separated the two germline ends. The CDR3 totals 13 residues. Germline CDR1 and CDR2: ENHRY and SYGVKD. The CDR3 bases are TGTGCCATCACCCGGGACATCCAAGAGACCCAGTACTTC. This sequence encodes CAITRDIQETQYF.

This clone has a single count. The chain links TRBV5-4 to TRBJ1-2, with 7 bases aligning to TRBD1. The CDR3 totals 13 residues. Germline V gene lookup returns CDR1 SGHNT and CDR2 YYREEE (reference sequence). The junction had 5 bases not matched to a gene; V was cut back by 5 bases and J by 4 bases. The CDR3 sequence: CASSQDRSYGYTF. In DNA form, the CDR3 reads TGTGCCAGCAGTCAGGACAGGAGCTATGGCTACACCTTC.

This clone was detected only a few times. Here the CDR3 reads CASSLASGTSSGNTIYF. The CDR3 DNA reads TGTGCCAGCAGCTTAGCCTCGGGGACTAGCTCTGGAAACACCATATATTTT. This chain links TRBV7-9 with TRBJ1-3, with a tentative D call TRBD1 (5 bases). Trimming stripped 0 bases from V and 0 bases from J, with 12 bases between. This CDR3 has 17 amino acids. The germline V gene has CDR1 SEHNR and CDR2 FQNEAQ (reference sequence).

This clone was found once. J is TRBJ2-5 and V is TRBV5-1; D call uncertain. V was clipped by 2 bases and J by 0 bases, with 2 bases between them. Germline CDR1 reads SGHRS; CDR2 reads YFSETQ. CDR3 size: 12 residues. DNA of the CDR3: TGCGCCAGCAGCTTCAACCAAGAGACCCAGTACTTC. As protein: CASSFNQETQYF.

The CDR3 sequence: CASKRQGPSYEQYF. The CDR3 DNA reads TGTGCCAGCAAACGACAGGGGCCATCCTACGAGCAGTACTTC. The gene calls are TRBV5-6 and TRBJ2-7; 8 nucleotides match TRBD1. There are 14 residues in the CDR3. V shed 6 bases and J 1 base; nucleotides not matched to a gene: 6. CDR1 is SGHDT and CDR2 is YYEEEE in the germline V gene.

This sequence joins TRBV9 and TRBJ2-1, with a possible D match to TRBD2 (7 bases). Trimming left V 4 bases short and J 2 bases short, with 19 bases between. The CDR3 has 17 amino acids. Germline V gives CDR1 SGDLS, CDR2 YYNGEE. The CDR3 DNA follows: TGTGCCAGCAGCCCCAGGGGTCCTAGCGGAGCCTACAATGAGCAGTTCTTC. This sequence encodes CASSPRGPSGAYNEQFF.

V and J are TRBV28 and TRBJ1-6; D uncertain. Germline CDR1 and CDR2: MDHEN and SYDVKM. Deletions cut 8 bases from V and 9 bases from J, with 11 bases between. The CDR3 totals 12 residues. The CDR3 here is CASRGLGSPLHF. The CDR3 DNA reads TGTGCCAGCCGCGGGTTGGGTTCACCCCTCCACTTT.

Only one count was recorded for this clone. The chain is built from TRBV2 and TRBJ2-7, with D possibly being TRBD2 (5 bases). V shed 1 base and J shed 6 bases, with 13 bases lying between them. The germline gives CDR1 SNHLY, CDR2 FYNNEI. The CDR3 length is 14 residues. The chain's CDR3 is CASSEGQAGSEQYF. The CDR3 nucleotides are TGTGCCAGCAGTGAAGGTCAGGCGGGTTCCGAGCAGTACTTC.

This clone was detected only a few times. The rearrangement uses TRBV6-5 and TRBJ2-7; D may be TRBD1 (6 bases). Deletions cut 5 bases from V and 0 bases from J, with 8 bases between. This CDR3 is 13 amino acids long. Germline-derived CDR1 and CDR2 are MNHEY and SVGAGI. CDR3 protein: CASSRDNSYEQYF. The CDR3 DNA reads TGTGCCAGCAGTCGGGACAACTCCTACGAGCAGTACTTC.

The J gene is TRBJ2-5, the V gene TRBV5-1; TRBD1 matches 9 bases. The V gene's germline CDR1 is SGHRS and CDR2 YFSETQ. Trimming removed 0 bases from V and 3 bases from J; junction bases left unmatched: 3. This CDR3 region has 15 residues. CDR3 loop: CASSLAWTGEETQYF. As DNA, the CDR3 is TGCGCCAGCAGCTTGGCTTGGACAGGGGAAGAGACCCAGTACTTC.

The chain links TRBV19 to TRBJ2-1; the D gene is possibly TRBD2 (6 bases). CDR3 size: 16 residues. The germline CDR1 and CDR2 sequences are LNHDA and SQIVND (reference sequence). V lost 6 bases and J 4 bases, leaving 19 bases between the germline ends. CDR3 bases: TGTGCCAGTAGCGCGAGACCGGGACTCGTGTACAATGAGCAGTTCTTC. Protein product: CASSARPGLVYNEQFF. Supplemented by reference TRBV19 and TRBJ2-1, the full variable domain reads DGGITQSPKYLFRKEGQNVTLSCEQNLNHDAMYWYRQDPGQGLRLIYYSQIVNDFQKGDIAEGYSVSREKKESFPLTVTSAQKNPTAFYLCASSARPGLVYNEQFFGPGTRLTVL.

V is TRBV5-6 and J is TRBJ2-3; 9 nucleotides align to TRBD1. This CDR3 is 17 amino acids long. Germline V gives CDR1 SGHDT, CDR2 YYEEEE. The V segment lost 4 bases and the J segment 0 bases; nucleotides outside the gene matches: 9. The CDR3 reads CASSAPGTGRSTDTQYF. DNA for the CDR3: TGTGCCAGCAGCGCGCCAGGGACAGGGAGAAGCACAGATACGCAGTATTTT.

This rearrangement joins TRBV15 to TRBJ2-1, with unresolved D. V lost 6 bases and J 2 bases, leaving 5 bases between the germline ends. The germline V gene encodes CDR1 LNHNV and CDR2 YYDKDF (reference sequence). The CDR3 runs 12 residues. The DNA for the CDR3 is TGTGCCACCAGTCACACCTACAATGAGCAGTTCTTC. Translating it yields CATSHTYNEQFF.

The chain uses TRBV18 and TRBJ1-3; TRBD1 agrees at 7 bases. With V trimmed by 3 bases and J by 0 bases, 2 bases remained unmatched. This CDR3 comprises 15 residues. The germline gives CDR1 KGHSH, CDR2 LQKENI. The CDR3 reads CASSPGQLSGNTIYF. The CDR3 nucleotides are TGTGCCAGCTCACCGGGACAGCTCTCTGGAAACACCATATATTTT.